This is a list of T cell receptor beta chains from one sample in a study of cytomegalovirus exposure and HLA in healthy donors. The assay was immunoSEQ multiplex PCR, and TCRdb's table has in-frame clones only and misses some. Of more than 100,000 clones listed, around nine tenths are singletons. Sequencing input: PBMCs. Receptors were obtained from a woman aged 25 to 45 in good health and CMV-seronegative. CDR3s include the opening cysteine and the closing phenylalanine or tryptophan. The order of the fields is CDR3 DNA, CDR3 protein, J gene, clone size, D gene, V gene. A D gene is named only where the DNA matches it firmly. The listing skips clone size in some rows; elsewhere it reads once, few, many or a size class.

cdr3_nt: TGTGCCAGCAGCTTCAGGGTAGTGGGAATACTATCGACTAGCGGGAGAGCAGATACGCAGTATTTT
cdr3_aa: CASSFRVVGILSTSGRADTQYF
j_call: TRBJ2-3
clone_size: NA
d_call: TRBD2
v_call: TRBV13

cdr3_nt: TGTGCCAGCAGCTTACCCGGGACTAGCGTCGAGCAGTACTTC
cdr3_aa: CASSLPGTSVEQYF
j_call: TRBJ2-7
clone_size: NA
d_call: TRBD2
v_call: TRBV7-9

cdr3_nt: TGTGCCAGCAATGTTGACAGTTCGAACACCGGGGAGCTGTTTTTT
cdr3_aa: CASNVDSSNTGELFF
j_call: TRBJ2-2
clone_size: NA
d_call: NA
v_call: TRBV2

cdr3_nt: TGTGCCAGTAGGCCGGGACAGGGGGTTAATGAGCAGTTCTTC
cdr3_aa: CASRPGQGVNEQFF
j_call: TRBJ2-1
clone_size: NA
d_call: TRBD1
v_call: TRBV19

cdr3_nt: TGTGCCAGCATTCTCAAGCGGGGGGCCTACAATGAGCAGTTCTTC
cdr3_aa: CASILKRGAYNEQFF
j_call: TRBJ2-1
clone_size: few
d_call: TRBD2
v_call: TRBV6-1

cdr3_nt: TGTGCCAGCAGCTTAGGCCTAGCGGCTAGCACAGATACGCAGTATTTT
cdr3_aa: CASSLGLAASTDTQYF
j_call: TRBJ2-3
clone_size: NA
d_call: TRBD2
v_call: TRBV7-9

cdr3_nt: TGTGCCAGCAGTTACTCGAGGCGGACAGGGATACCTGAAGCTTTCTTT
cdr3_aa: CASSYSRRTGIPEAFF
j_call: TRBJ1-1
clone_size: once
d_call: TRBD1
v_call: TRBV6-5

cdr3_nt: TGTGCCAGCAGCCCCCGGCAGGGGTCGAACACCGGGGAGCTGTTTTTT
cdr3_aa: CASSPRQGSNTGELFF
j_call: TRBJ2-2
clone_size: NA
d_call: NA
v_call: TRBV7-8

cdr3_nt: TGTGCCTCGGACAGGGCCTGGGGCTACACCTTC
cdr3_aa: CASDRAWGYTF
j_call: TRBJ1-2
clone_size: NA
d_call: TRBD1
v_call: TRBV30

cdr3_nt: TGTGCCAGCAGCGCCTACAGGGACCGGAGCTATGGCTACACCTTC
cdr3_aa: CASSAYRDRSYGYTF
j_call: TRBJ1-2
clone_size: NA
d_call: NA
v_call: TRBV9

cdr3_nt: TGTGCCTGGAGTCGTGACAGACCCGAGCAGTTCTTC
cdr3_aa: CAWSRDRPEQFF
j_call: TRBJ2-1
clone_size: NA
d_call: NA
v_call: TRBV30

cdr3_nt: TGCAGCGTTGAAGAGCCCGGGAAAGGCTCACGACCATCTGGAAACACCATATATTTT
cdr3_aa: CSVEEPGKGSRPSGNTIYF
j_call: TRBJ1-3
clone_size: NA
d_call: NA
v_call: TRBV29-1

cdr3_nt: TGTGCCAGCAGCTACGGACTAGCGGGGATGGGGGAGACCCAGTACTTC
cdr3_aa: CASSYGLAGMGETQYF
j_call: TRBJ2-5
clone_size: once
d_call: TRBD2
v_call: TRBV5-6

cdr3_nt: TGTGCCAGCAGCACAGCCCCGATTAACACTGAAGCTTTCTTT
cdr3_aa: CASSTAPINTEAFF
j_call: TRBJ1-1
clone_size: NA
d_call: NA
v_call: TRBV11-2

cdr3_nt: TGTGCCAGCAGCTTGAGGGGGCTGATTTCCGGAAACACCATATATTTT
cdr3_aa: CASSLRGLISGNTIYF
j_call: TRBJ1-3
clone_size: NA
d_call: TRBD1
v_call: TRBV7-9

cdr3_nt: TGTGCCTGGAGTGTACAGGGGCACGAGCAGTACTTC
cdr3_aa: CAWSVQGHEQYF
j_call: TRBJ2-7
clone_size: few
d_call: TRBD1
v_call: TRBV30

cdr3_nt: TGTGCCAGCAGCCTACCCAGATTGAGCGTCAATGAGCAGTTCTTC
cdr3_aa: CASSLPRLSVNEQFF
j_call: TRBJ2-1
clone_size: NA
d_call: NA
v_call: TRBV11-2

cdr3_nt: TGCAGCGCCCGGGAGGATGGCTACACCTTC
cdr3_aa: CSAREDGYTF
j_call: TRBJ1-2
clone_size: NA
d_call: NA
v_call: TRBV29-1

cdr3_nt: TGTGCCTGCGGGGCGTACAATGAGCAGTTCTTC
cdr3_aa: CACGAYNEQFF
j_call: TRBJ2-1
clone_size: once
d_call: NA
v_call: TRBV28

cdr3_nt: TGTGCCAGCAGCGGGGACAGGGTCTTAGGGGGCTACACCTTC
cdr3_aa: CASSGDRVLGGYTF
j_call: TRBJ1-2
clone_size: NA
d_call: TRBD1
v_call: TRBV5-6

cdr3_nt: TGTGCCAGCAGCTTAGGCTACAGGGGGAAAAATGAAAAACTGTTTTTT
cdr3_aa: CASSLGYRGKNEKLFF
j_call: TRBJ1-4
clone_size: NA
d_call: TRBD1
v_call: TRBV7-6

cdr3_nt: TGTGCCAGCAGTGAGGGGGAAGCGCGGGAGCAGTACTTC
cdr3_aa: CASSEGEAREQYF
j_call: TRBJ2-5
clone_size: NA
d_call: TRBD2
v_call: TRBV6-1

cdr3_nt: TGTGCCAGCAGCGTAGCTCGACAGGTGAACACTGAAGCTTTCTTT
cdr3_aa: CASSVARQVNTEAFF
j_call: TRBJ1-1
clone_size: NA
d_call: NA
v_call: TRBV9

cdr3_nt: TGTGCCAGCCTACGGACAGGGGGCTCCTACGAGCAGTACTTC
cdr3_aa: CASLRTGGSYEQYF
j_call: TRBJ2-7
clone_size: NA
d_call: TRBD1
v_call: TRBV28

cdr3_nt: TGCGCCAGCAGCCAAGACAGTCTTTATGGCTACACCTTC
cdr3_aa: CASSQDSLYGYTF
j_call: TRBJ1-2
clone_size: few
d_call: NA
v_call: TRBV4-1

cdr3_nt: TGTGCCAGCAGTTCCCCCACTCCAGCGGAGCCCACAGATACGCAGTATTTT
cdr3_aa: CASSSPTPAEPTDTQYF
j_call: TRBJ2-3
clone_size: NA
d_call: NA
v_call: TRBV28

cdr3_nt: TGTGCCAGTAGTGGGCTAGCCGCTTCCTACAATGAGCAGTTCTTC
cdr3_aa: CASSGLAASYNEQFF
j_call: TRBJ2-1
clone_size: many
d_call: NA
v_call: TRBV19

cdr3_nt: TGCGCCAGCAGCCACACTAGCGGGGGGCAAGAGACCCAGTACTTC
cdr3_aa: CASSHTSGGQETQYF
j_call: TRBJ2-5
clone_size: NA
d_call: TRBD2
v_call: TRBV5-1

cdr3_nt: TGTGCCACCAGTCCCGGACTCAGACGAAATTCACCCCTCCACTTT
cdr3_aa: CATSPGLRRNSPLHF
j_call: TRBJ1-6
clone_size: NA
d_call: NA
v_call: TRBV15

cdr3_nt: TGTGCCTGGAGTGTAAGGGGGGGACTTACCTACAATGAGCAGTTCTTC
cdr3_aa: CAWSVRGGLTYNEQFF
j_call: TRBJ2-1
clone_size: NA
d_call: NA
v_call: TRBV30

cdr3_nt: TGTGCCAGCAGCTTAATAACAGGGGGCACAGATACGCAGTATTTT
cdr3_aa: CASSLITGGTDTQYF
j_call: TRBJ2-3
clone_size: NA
d_call: TRBD1
v_call: TRBV7-9

cdr3_nt: TGTGCCAGCGGACTAGCGGGGGGGCCGGAGACCCAGTACTTC
cdr3_aa: CASGLAGGPETQYF
j_call: TRBJ2-5
clone_size: NA
d_call: TRBD2
v_call: TRBV27

cdr3_nt: TGTGCCAGCAGCCAGGGGTTGTCAGGGCTTTGGTCGGAGACCCAGTACTTC
cdr3_aa: CASSQGLSGLWSETQYF
j_call: TRBJ2-5
clone_size: NA
d_call: NA
v_call: TRBV4-2